This entry describes one T cell receptor (beta chain). The antigen is not known. This may be a read error: a much more frequent sequence differs by one nucleotide. The sample is drawn from a study of blood T cells in healthy people across ages. Findings and limits, study-wide: Donor CMV status was unknown, possibly confounding expanded clonotype changes. PBMCs that were unsorted prevented a conclusive naive versus antigen-experienced comparison.

Using a J-beta primer mix together with a sample-barcoded 5' primer, a second PCR was run for roughly 6 to 12 cycles. Every molecule of cDNA carried a tag from a template-switch adaptor with 12 random nucleotides. There were at least 3 million CDR3-containing paired-end reads obtained from each sample. From the 5' RACE reads, TCRdb called clonotypes with MiXCR, one entry per CDR3 protein. The sample has approximately 1,100,000 distinct CDR3 sequences, 40% to 45% seen once. The clonotype originates from an older woman in good health. Input material: blood.

CDR3 protein: CSASSRPAGSTDTQYF. The CDR3 DNA is TGCAGTGCTAGCTCTCGTCCAGCGGGGAGCACAGATACGCAGTATTTT. The rearrangement links TRBV20-1 to TRBJ2-3; 7 nucleotides agree with TRBD2. The CDR3 has 16 residues. With 3 bases clipped from V and 0 bases from J, the junction kept 9 bases outside the gene matches. Germline loops: CDR1 DFQATT, CDR2 SNEGSKA (reference sequence).